The 25 T cell receptor beta chains listed next were all sequenced from one sample in a study of early stage breast cancer tumors listed by TCRdb under 2017. Preparation of the library involved the immunoSEQ multiplex PCR assay. TCRdb mirrors the immuneACCESS table, restricted to in-frame sequences. Some clones are absent from its copies; in checked studies, under half trace to an unresolved V gene, and the reason for the others is unknown. The sample yields 9,700 or so clones; 78% were counted once. Around 9.5% of the sample is taken by the ten largest. The specimen was normal breast tissue next to the tumor. These TCRs come from a person in their 40s with breast cancer.

The chain recombines TRBV9 with TRBJ1-1, with 9 bases fitting TRBD1. The CDR3 totals 16 residues. J was trimmed by 3 bases and V by 3 bases; bases with no gene match: 9. Germline CDR1 SGDLS, CDR2 YYNGEE. The CDR3 region has the DNA TGTGCCAGCAGCGGACAGGGGGGGGGTTTCGACACTGAAGCTTTCTTT. It codes for CASSGQGGGFDTEAFF.

The chain has TRBV6-6 and TRBJ1-2; 11 nucleotides match TRBD1. Germline CDR1 MNHNY, CDR2 SVGAGI (reference sequence). The V gene end was trimmed by 7 bases and the J gene end by 4 bases; junction bases not matched to a gene: 5. The CDR3 is 14 residues long. CDR3 amino acids: CASTSDRGPYGYTF. DNA for the CDR3: TGTGCCAGCACCTCGGACAGGGGGCCCTATGGCTACACCTTC.

This clone has only a few counts. One junction end does not reproduce the germline sequence, and a read error may be involved. V gene TRBV19 combines with J gene TRBJ2-7, with 8 bases that match TRBD1. Looked up from germline, CDR1 is LNHDA and CDR2 is SQIVND (reference sequence). This CDR3 has 15 amino acids. The CDR3 bases are TGTGCCAGCAGTAGAAGCACAGGGGGCTCCTACGAGCAGTACTTC. Translation: CASSRSTGGSYEQYF.

This chain links TRBV12-5 with TRBJ1-5; D is ambiguous. The CDR3 length is 14 residues. The germline gives CDR1 LGHNT, CDR2 FRNRAP. The CDR3 DNA sequence: TGTGCCTCGCGAAGGGAACTTAGCAATCAGCCCCAGCATTTT. Its protein is CASRRELSNQPQHF. Together with reference TRBV12-5 and TRBJ1-5, the CDR3 gives the full variable domain: DARVTQTPRHKVTEMGQEVTMRCQPILGHNTVFWYRQTMMQGLELLAYFRNRAPLDDSGMPKDRFSAEMPDATLATLKIQPSEPRDSAVYFCASRRELSNQPQHFGDGTRLSIL.

V is TRBV2 and J is TRBJ2-1; perhaps TRBD1 as D (5 bases). The CDR3 is made up of 13 amino acids. The germline V gene encodes CDR1 SNHLY and CDR2 FYNNEI. Trimming pared 4 bases from V and 7 bases from J, leaving 11 bases between. The CDR3 region is CASSGGRNNEQFF. DNA for the CDR3: TGTGCCAGCAGTGGGGGCAGGAATAATGAGCAGTTCTTC.

This clone was seen only a few times. This chain links TRBV29-1 with TRBJ2-1; 9 bases fit TRBD2. The CDR3 length is 16 residues. Germline V CDR1 and CDR2: SQVTM, ANQGSEA. The ends lost 2 bases at V and 6 bases at J; junction bases unmatched: 11. CDR3: CSVELALAGVVNEQFF. In DNA, the CDR3 is TGCAGCGTTGAATTGGCCTTAGCGGGAGTGGTCAATGAGCAGTTCTTC.

The chain's CDR3 is CASNAQELGAEAFF. Written as DNA, the CDR3 is TGTGCCAGTAATGCCCAGGAACTTGGGGCTGAAGCTTTCTTT. The V and J genes are TRBV19 and TRBJ1-1; D not resolved. CDR3 size: 14 residues. Germline V CDR1 and CDR2: LNHDA, SQIVND (reference sequence). The ends were cut back, 7 bases at V and 6 bases at J, with 18 bases in the middle.

This clone has only a few counts. The V and J genes are TRBV11-2 and TRBJ1-5; D call uncertain. The CDR3 sequence is 15 residues long. V was clipped by 0 bases and J by 7 bases, with 13 bases between them. Germline V CDR1 and CDR2: SGHAT, FQNNGV. The CDR3, as DNA: TGTGCCAGCAGCTTAGAACCGAGCCGTGGCCAGCCCCAGCATTTT. It translates to CASSLEPSRGQPQHF.

Sample share makes this clone large (0.1 to 1%). The chain employs TRBV30 and TRBJ2-7; TRBD2 aligns across 8 bases. CDR1 and CDR2 (germline): GTSNPN, SVGIG (reference sequence). Trimming took 1 base from V and 2 from J; bases not matched to a gene: 13. The CDR3 loop spans 17 amino acids. CDR3 coding DNA: TGTGCCTGGAGTGCCCCCCCTCGACTAGCGCAAACCTACGAGCAGTACTTC. As protein: CAWSAPPRLAQTYEQYF.

In its sample, this clone is large. At one boundary the junction diverges from the germline segment, which might be a read error. The rearrangement joins TRBV7-7 to TRBJ2-1; perhaps TRBD2 as D (6 bases). CDR1 is SSHAT, CDR2 FNYEAQ, per germline (reference sequence). The CDR3 sequence is 14 residues long. Here the CDR3 DNA reads TGTGCTAGCAGCTTTAGGACTAATTACAATGAGCAGTTCTTC. This encodes CASSFRTNYNEQFF.

This clone has a handful of counts. The gene calls are TRBV5-1 and TRBJ1-5; the D is unclear. In germline, CDR1 is SGHRS, CDR2 YFSETQ. The CDR3 extends over 13 amino acids. The germline V and J ends were trimmed by 1 base and 2 bases, with 4 bases remaining between them. CDR3 region: CASSLQGNQPQHF. In nucleotides, the CDR3 is TGCGCCAGCAGCTTGCAGGGCAATCAGCCCCAGCATTTT.

CDR3 coding DNA: TGTGCCAGCAGTCGACAGGGACGCGGGAGCGGCCCCCAAGAGACCCAGTACTTC. Protein product: CASSRQGRGSGPQETQYF. The chain has TRBV2 and TRBJ2-5, with D tentatively TRBD1 or TRBD2 (7 bases each). The germline V gene has CDR1 SNHLY and CDR2 FYNNEI. V lost 5 bases, J lost 1 base, and 23 bases lay in between. This CDR3 spans 18 amino acids.

This clone came up a few times. The chain joins TRBV2 to TRBJ2-7; D not resolved. The ends were cut back, 10 bases at V and 5 bases at J, with 12 bases in the middle. CDR3 size: 11 residues. Germline assignment: CDR1 SNHLY and CDR2 FYNNEI. The CDR3 nucleotides are TGTGCCACCATGTCCGTGAACGAGCAGTACTTC. Translation: CATMSVNEQYF.

The rearrangement links TRBV4-1 to TRBJ2-1; TRBD2 matches at 11 bases. Germline CDR1 and CDR2: MGHRA and YSYEKL. The CDR3 sequence is 16 residues long. J lost 7 bases, V lost 2 bases, and 7 bases had no gene match. The CDR3 reads CASSQLAGGIRNEQFF. The CDR3 nucleotides read TGCGCCAGCAGCCAACTAGCGGGAGGTATTAGAAATGAGCAGTTCTTC.

The rearrangement links TRBV4-1 to TRBJ2-7, with 9 bases aligning to TRBD1. CDR3 length: 13 residues. Germline CDR1 MGHRA, CDR2 YSYEKL. J lost 7 bases, V lost 6 bases, and 7 bases had no gene match. CDR3 protein: CASSQQGAREQYF. DNA for the CDR3: TGCGCCAGCAGTCAACAGGGGGCGCGGGAGCAGTACTTC.

V gene TRBV9 combines with J gene TRBJ2-5, with D perhaps given as TRBD1 or TRBD2 (5 bases each). Trimming stripped 0 bases from V and 4 bases from J, with 7 bases between. CDR1 and CDR2 from the germline V gene are SGDLS and YYNGEE. The CDR3 sequence is 13 residues long. The CDR3 DNA is TGTGCCAGCAGCGTAGCAGGGAGAGAGACCCAGTACTTC. Its protein product is CASSVAGRETQYF.

The genes are TRBV6-4 and TRBJ2-2, with D perhaps matching TRBD1 or TRBD2 (5 bases each). Germline-derived CDR1 and CDR2 are MRHNA and SNTAGT. This CDR3 is 13 amino acids long. V lost 3 bases, J lost 3 bases, and 5 bases lay in between. CDR3 nucleotides: TGTGCCAGCAGTGAGGGGGACACCGGGGAGCTGTTTTTT. Translating it yields CASSEGDTGELFF.

The table lists this clone with a few counts. The chain carries TRBV20-1 and TRBJ2-1, with D uncertain. Trimming cost V 6 bases and J 7 bases, with 10 bases left between them. Germline CDR1 reads DFQATT; CDR2 reads SNEGSKA (reference sequence). The CDR3 is 11 residues long. The chain's CDR3 is CSAEQYNEQFF. The DNA of the CDR3 is TGCAGTGCCGAGCAGTATAATGAGCAGTTCTTC.

V is TRBV21-1 and J is TRBJ2-6; TRBD1 is the table's D call, not checked against the DNA. TRBV21-1 is shown as a pseudogene. The CDR3 totals 18 residues. The CDR3, as DNA: TGTGCCAGCAGCGTACATCCGGGACAGGGGACTGGGGCCAACGTCCTGACTTTC. It yields the protein CASSVHPGQGTGANVLTF.

This clone was detected only a few times. This chain links TRBV2 with TRBJ2-7; D unclear. Per germline, CDR1 SNHLY and CDR2 FYNNEI. The CDR3 runs 14 residues. Trimming pared 3 bases from V and 6 bases from J, leaving 15 bases between. The CDR3, as DNA: TGTGCCAGCAGTGACTTGGTGGTAGGCGTCGAGCAGTACTTC. Protein: CASSDLVVGVEQYF.

J is TRBJ2-3 and V is TRBV2, with 7 positions matching TRBD2. The CDR3 loop spans 13 amino acids. Germline V CDR1 and CDR2: SNHLY, FYNNEI. The J segment lost 6 bases and the V segment lost 6 bases, leaving 6 bases of the junction unmatched. The CDR3 DNA reads TGTGCCAGCAGCCGGGAGGTTCGGGATACGCAGTATTTT. Its protein product is CASSREVRDTQYF.

This clone was counted once. The chain is built from TRBV19 and TRBJ1-3; D is ambiguous. CDR1 is LNHDA, CDR2 SQIVND, per germline (reference sequence). The V end lost 4 bases, the J end lost 4 bases, and 17 bases lay between the germline ends. The CDR3 has 16 residues. The chain's CDR3 is CASSTDGVLLGNTIYF. Written as DNA, the CDR3 is TGTGCCAGTAGTACCGACGGAGTGCTGCTCGGAAACACCATATATTTT.

The J gene is TRBJ2-1, the V gene TRBV6-4, with TRBD2 identical over 13 bases. After removal of 3 bases from V and 5 bases from J, the junction contained 1 base not matched to a gene. The CDR3 consists of 15 residues. From germline, CDR1 is MRHNA and CDR2 SNTAGT. The CDR3 DNA follows: TGTGCCAGCAGTGAGGGACTAGCGGGACACAATGAGCAGTTCTTC. Residues: CASSEGLAGHNEQFF.

The chain recombines TRBV2 with TRBJ2-3, with no clear D. The V end was cut by 3 bases, the J end by 0 bases, with 13 bases between. From germline, CDR1 is SNHLY and CDR2 FYNNEI. CDR3 length equals 16 residues. CDR3 sequence: CASSDTDDESTDTQYF. The CDR3 region has the DNA TGTGCCAGCAGTGACACGGACGACGAAAGCACAGATACGCAGTATTTT. The full variable domain, in which reference TRBV2 and TRBJ2-3 provide the parts outside the CDR3, is EPEVTQTPSHQVTQMGQEVILRCVPISNHLYFYWYRQILGQKVEFLVSFYNNEISEKSEIFDDQFSVERPDGSNFTLKIRSTKLEDSAMYFCASSDTDDESTDTQYFGPGTRLTVL.

This clone was seen just once. V is TRBV7-2 and J is TRBJ1-1; D not resolved. Germline lookup yields CDR1 SGHTA and CDR2 FQGNSA. The CDR3 extends over 11 amino acids. Trimming shortened V by 3 bases and J by 8 bases, and 7 bases separated the two germline ends. The CDR3 region is CASSFRREAFF. The CDR3 DNA reads as TGTGCCAGCAGCTTCCGCAGGGAAGCTTTCTTT.